The 2 T cell receptor beta chains given below trace back to one sample, sequenced in a study of cytomegalovirus exposure and HLA in healthy donors. Amplification used 60 Vbeta primers and 13 Jbeta primers. Only in-frame clones appear in the TCRdb table, and some are missing; sequencing was by immunoSEQ multiplex PCR. The table lists approximately 100,000 clones, with under 0.7% in the top ten. The sequencing sample was made of PBMCs. Every receptor here comes from a man aged 45-60 years in good health and CMV-seronegative.

As regards this clone: Other DNA sequences in this specimen translate into the identical CDR3. CDR3 protein: CASSLAVTYEQYF. CDR3 DNA: TGTGCCAGCAGCTTAGCCGTCACATACGAGCAGTACTTC. The rearrangement links TRBV7-9 to TRBJ2-7; D is uncertain. Germline CDR1 is SEHNR and CDR2 is FQNEAQ (reference sequence). This CDR3 comprises 13 residues. Trimming stripped 0 bases from V and 4 bases from J, with 7 bases between.

The chain recombines TRBV7-2 with TRBJ2-7; D is possibly TRBD2 (6 bases). The V and J ends lost 5 bases and 7 bases respectively, with 24 bases between them. CDR3 length: 16 amino acids. Per the germline V gene, CDR1 is SGHTA and CDR2 is FQGNSA. The CDR3 reads CASSPLRDGGADEQYF. The CDR3 coding sequence is TGTGCCAGCAGCCCGCTCCGGGACGGAGGGGCGGATGAGCAGTACTTC.